These T cell receptor beta chains were read from a single sample in a study of blood T cell repertoires in COVID-19. Clones were sequenced by immunoSEQ multiplex PCR, and TCRdb holds only the in-frame ones, with some missing. Here the sample spans 70,000 to 90,000 clones, approximately 86% being singletons. Sequencing was done on a sample of peripheral blood. The receptors stem from a man aged 50 or older with acute or convalescent COVID-19. Both conserved end residues are part of each CDR3. A D gene is named only where the DNA matches it firmly. Expanded clones get a size class; other rows say once, few or many, or leave the size out.

length,V,J,D,size,DNA,CDR3
14,TRBV7-8,TRBJ1-1,TRBD1,-,TGTGCCAGCAGCGGGGACAGGGCAGCCAGTGAAGCTTTCTTT,CASSGDRAASEAFF
14,TRBV21-1,TRBJ1-4,-,-,TGTGCCAGCAGCAAAGGACAGCCCCCTGAAAAACTGTTTTTT,CASSKGQPPEKLFF
16,TRBV11-2,TRBJ2-2,TRBD2,-,TGTGCCAGCAGCTTAGAGACGGGACTAGCGACCGGGGAGCTGTTTTTT,CASSLETGLATGELFF
16,TRBV4-1,TRBJ2-1,-,-,TGCGCCAGCAGCCAAGTAAACAGGATAAGTGGCAATGAGCAGTTCTTC,CASSQVNRISGNEQFF
13,TRBV19,TRBJ2-1,-,-,TGTGCCAGCACCGAAGGAGAGTACAATGAGCAGTTCTTC,CASTEGEYNEQFF
14,TRBV3-1/TRBV3-2,TRBJ1-2,-,-,TGTGCCAGCAGCCAAGATGTCCAGGGGTATGGCTACACCTTC,CASSQDVQGYGYTF
15,TRBV6-5,TRBJ2-1,TRBD2,-,TGTGCCAGCAAGGAACTAGCGGGGGGGCCAAATGAGCAGTTCTTC,CASKELAGGPNEQFF
14,TRBV5-5,TRBJ2-2,-,once,TGTGCCAGCAAGGCAGGGTTGAACACCGGGGAGCTGTTTTTT,CASKAGLNTGELFF
11,TRBV7-9,TRBJ2-5,-,once,TGTGCCAGCGAGGATCGGGAGACCCAGTACTTC,CASEDRETQYF
13,TRBV27,TRBJ1-2,-,-,TGTGCCAGCTCCCCAAGACCGACTAATGGCTACACCTTC,CASSPRPTNGYTF
13,TRBV19,TRBJ1-6,TRBD1,-,TGTGCCAGCTCAGGACAGGGAAATTCACCCCTCCACTTT,CASSGQGNSPLHF
14,TRBV18,TRBJ1-1,-,-,TGTGCCAGCTCAACGGATTACAGGGACACTGAAGCTTTCTTT,CASSTDYRDTEAFF
12,TRBV15,TRBJ2-1,TRBD1,-,TGTGCCACCAGCGAAGGGACAGGGGAACAGTTCTTC,CATSEGTGEQFF
15,TRBV7-6,TRBJ1-4,TRBD1,-,TGTGCCAGCAGCTCCTCGACAGGGGGTGTAGAAAAACTGTTTTTT,CASSSSTGGVEKLFF
17,TRBV7-9,TRBJ1-4,TRBD1,-,TGTGCCAGCAGCAACGGAAACCGGGACAGGATATATGAAAAACTGTTTTTT,CASSNGNRDRIYEKLFF
16,TRBV7-9,TRBJ2-3,-,once,TGTGCCAGCAAGGGGGCGGGGCCCCTCGGCACAGATACGCAGTATTTT,CASKGAGPLGTDTQYF
18,TRBV15,TRBJ1-1,-,-,TGTGCCACCAGCAGAAGTACTACAGGGCTAGGGGGGAACACTGAAGCTTTCTTT,CATSRSTTGLGGNTEAFF
13,TRBV5-1,TRBJ1-2,-,-,TGCGCCAGCAGCTTTGAGGGGGACTATGGCTACACCTTC,CASSFEGDYGYTF
19,TRBV3-1/TRBV3-2,TRBJ2-6,-,-,TGTGCCAGCAGCCAAGAGGAGGGCCCGGCCTTCACTGGGGCCAACGTCCTGACTTTC,CASSQEEGPAFTGANVLTF
16,TRBV7-7,TRBJ2-5,-,-,TGTGCCAGCAGCCCTTGGACTAGGAGGGGGCAAGAGACCCAGTACTTC,CASSPWTRRGQETQYF
15,TRBV9,TRBJ2-2,-,-,TGTGCCAGCAGCGTAGGAGGGAAGGATACCGGGGAGCTGTTTTTT,CASSVGGKDTGELFF
12,TRBV12-3/TRBV12-4,TRBJ2-5,TRBD1,-,TGTGCCAGTGGACAGGGACGAGAGACCCAGTACTTC,CASGQGRETQYF
14,TRBV2,TRBJ1-1,-,-,TGTGGCAGCAGAGTCGACGGGGGAATCACTGAAGCTTTCTTT,CGSRVDGGITEAFF
19,TRBV11-2,TRBJ2-3,TRBD2,-,TGTGCCAGCAGCATCTACGGACTAGCGGGGGGCCCGGGGACAGATACGCAGTATTTT,CASSIYGLAGGPGTDTQYF